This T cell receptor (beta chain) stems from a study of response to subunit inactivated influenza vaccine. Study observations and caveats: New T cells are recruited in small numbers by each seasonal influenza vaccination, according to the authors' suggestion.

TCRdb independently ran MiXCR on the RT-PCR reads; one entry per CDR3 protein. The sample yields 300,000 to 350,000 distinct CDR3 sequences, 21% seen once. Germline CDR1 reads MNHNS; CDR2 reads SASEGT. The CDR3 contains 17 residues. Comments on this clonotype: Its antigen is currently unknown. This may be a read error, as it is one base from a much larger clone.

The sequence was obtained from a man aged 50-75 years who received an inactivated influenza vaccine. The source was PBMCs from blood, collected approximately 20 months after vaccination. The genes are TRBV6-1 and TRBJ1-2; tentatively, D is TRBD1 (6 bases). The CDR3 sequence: CASNRQDLGRANYVYTF. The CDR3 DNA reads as TGTGCCAGCAACAGACAGGATCTGGGCCGTGCGAACTATGTCTACACCTTC.